One sample yielded the 17 T cell receptor beta chains listed below, sequenced in a study of blood T cell repertoires in COVID-19. Produced via immunoSEQ multiplex PCR; TCRdb's table is partial and in-frame only. The sample contains around 240,000 clones, about 86% of which appear only once. Sequenced sample: peripheral blood. The receptor set was obtained from a woman aged 25 to 45 who had recovered from COVID-19.

DNA for the CDR3: TGTGCCACCAGCAGAAGACAGCCCTATGGCTACACCTTC. This gives the protein CATSRRQPYGYTF. The genes are TRBV15 and TRBJ1-2, with a tentative D call TRBD1 (5 bases). From germline, CDR1 is LNHNV and CDR2 YYDKDF (reference sequence). Trimming removed 2 bases from V and 4 bases from J, with 8 bases in between. The CDR3 extends over 13 amino acids.

The chain couples TRBV5-1 to TRBJ2-5; weak D call: TRBD1 (6 bases). This CDR3 is 14 amino acids long. The germline CDR1 and CDR2 sequences are SGHRS and YFSETQ. Trimming left V 4 bases short and J 2 bases short, with 12 bases between. The CDR3 DNA reads TGCGCCAGCAGCAAGGACAGTGTTCAAGAGACCCAGTACTTC. Amino acid sequence: CASSKDSVQETQYF.

This clone occurred once. The chain links TRBV24-1 to TRBJ1-5, with 7 bases identical to TRBD1. The V gene's germline CDR1 is KGHDR and CDR2 SFDVKD. V trimming: 3 bases; J trimming: 6 bases; junction bases outside the gene matches: 4. The CDR3 runs to 14 residues. CDR3 residues: CATSDGTVSQPQHF. CDR3 coding DNA: TGTGCCACCAGTGATGGGACAGTTAGTCAGCCCCAGCATTTT.

The rearrangement joins TRBV5-1 to TRBJ2-3, with 7 bases matching TRBD2. The V gene's germline CDR1 is SGHRS and CDR2 YFSETQ. The V and J ends lost 4 bases and 3 bases, in that order; junction bases with no gene match: 8. CDR3 length equals 15 residues. This CDR3 is CASSIDVGGTDTQYF. CDR3 in DNA: TGCGCCAGCAGCATCGACGTCGGGGGGACAGATACGCAGTATTTT.

The rearrangement joins TRBV6-6 to TRBJ1-4; D perhaps matches TRBD1 (5 bases). V lost 3 bases to trimming and J lost 4 bases, with 9 bases between them. Per germline, CDR1 MNHNY and CDR2 SVGAGI (reference sequence). The CDR3 consists of 14 residues. The CDR3, as DNA: TGTGCCAGCAGTTATTTTAGGGGTAATGAAAAACTGTTTTTT. It encodes CASSYFRGNEKLFF.

The V call is TRBV6-5, the J call TRBJ2-2; TRBD1 agrees at 8 bases. The germline V gene encodes CDR1 MNHEY and CDR2 SVGAGI. This CDR3 spans 16 amino acids. Trimming removed 3 bases from V and 5 bases from J; junction bases left unmatched: 8. This CDR3 is CASSYLTGVRTGELFF. The DNA for the CDR3 is TGTGCCAGCAGTTATCTGACAGGGGTGAGAACCGGGGAGCTGTTTTTT.

The CDR3 DNA is TGTGCCAGTAGTATAGTTCACGGGAACACAGATACGCAGTATTTT. This translates into CASSIVHGNTDTQYF. V usage is TRBV19 and J usage is TRBJ2-3, with D maybe TRBD2 (5 bases). V lost 1 base and J lost 2, with 10 bases in between. CDR1 and CDR2 (germline): LNHDA, SQIVND (reference sequence). This CDR3 has 15 amino acids.

The rearrangement links TRBV19 to TRBJ1-4; D unclear. The CDR3 runs to 16 residues. CDR1 is LNHDA, CDR2 SQIVND, per germline (reference sequence). Trimming pared 5 bases from V and 1 base from J, leaving 14 bases between. The CDR3 nucleotides are TGTGCCAGTAGTTCTTATCCGACGGGAACTAATGAAAAACTGTTTTTT. This sequence encodes CASSSYPTGTNEKLFF.

The chain joins TRBV7-9 to TRBJ2-1; 9 bases align to TRBD2. CDR3 length equals 16 residues. Germline values: CDR1 SEHNR, CDR2 FQNEAQ (reference sequence). Trimming at V came to 5 bases and at J to 7 bases, leaving 12 bases not matched to a gene. In DNA form, the CDR3 reads TGTGCCAGCAGCCCACCCGGGACTAGCTCTCGTAATGAGCAGTTCTTC. Translated: CASSPPGTSSRNEQFF. Full variable domain (outside the CDR3, taken from reference TRBV7-9 and TRBJ2-1): DTGVSQNPRHKITKRGQNVTFRCDPISEHNRLYWYRQTLGQGPEFLTYFQNEAQLEKSRLLSDRFSAERPKGSFSTLEIQRTEQGDSAMYLCASSPPGTSSRNEQFFGPGTRLTVL.

This clone was found once. The chain has TRBV5-1 and TRBJ1-5, with a possible D match to TRBD1 (5 bases). From germline, CDR1 is SGHRS and CDR2 YFSETQ. The CDR3 consists of 16 residues. V gave up 4 bases and J gave up 0 bases, with 14 bases separating them. The CDR3 DNA sequence: TGCGCCAGCAGCCAATTGGGGCTTGATAGCAATCAGCCCCAGCATTTT. The encoded protein is CASSQLGLDSNQPQHF.

The chain links TRBV5-1 to TRBJ1-3; 12 bases match TRBD1. The CDR3 has 18 amino acids. Germline lookup yields CDR1 SGHRS and CDR2 YFSETQ. V was pared by 0 bases and J by 3 bases, with 7 bases of the junction left unmatched. CDR3 protein: CASSLAPGQGAFGNTIYF. In DNA form, the CDR3 reads TGCGCCAGCAGCTTGGCCCCGGGACAGGGGGCTTTTGGAAACACCATATATTTT.

The chain has TRBV5-1 and TRBJ2-5, with 7 nucleotides matching TRBD1. Germline CDR1 reads SGHRS; CDR2 reads YFSETQ. The CDR3 covers 15 residues. Trimming removed 2 bases from V and 0 bases from J; junction bases left unmatched: 4. For the CDR3, the DNA is TGCGCCAGCAGCTTTGAGGGGGCCAACCAAGAGACCCAGTACTTC. This gives the protein CASSFEGANQETQYF. Full variable domain (missing parts from reference TRBV5-1 and TRBJ2-5): KAGVTQTPRYLIKTRGQQVTLSCSPISGHRSVSWYQQTPGQGLQFLFEYFSETQRNKGNFPGRFSGRQFSNSRSEMNVSTLELGDSALYLCASSFEGANQETQYFGPGTRLLVL.

The chain joins TRBV3-1 (or the pseudogene TRBV3-2) to TRBJ1-1, with D perhaps TRBD1 (6 bases). CDR1 is LGHDT and CDR2 is YNNKEL in the germline V gene (reference sequence). CDR3 length equals 15 residues. Trimming stripped 3 bases from V and 3 bases from J, with 14 bases between. The CDR3 region has the DNA TGTGCCAGCAGCCATGACAGGTCGGAGGACACTGAAGCTTTCTTT. Its translation is CASSHDRSEDTEAFF.

V and J are TRBV5-1 and TRBJ1-6; the D gene is possibly TRBD1 (5 bases). CDR1 and CDR2 (germline): SGHRS, YFSETQ. V was clipped by 0 bases and J by 9 bases, with 13 bases between them. The CDR3 length is 15 residues. The CDR3, as DNA: TGCGCCAGCAGCTTGGGTGGGCAGGGCTTTTCACCCCTCCACTTT. Amino acids: CASSLGGQGFSPLHF.

V gene TRBV18 combines with J gene TRBJ1-1; no clear D. The CDR3 covers 14 residues. The germline V gene has CDR1 KGHSH and CDR2 LQKENI. Trimming took 2 bases from V and 3 from J, leaving 10 bases between them. CDR3 amino acids: CASSPVGRDTEAFF. The CDR3 nucleotides read TGTGCCAGCTCACCAGTAGGGAGGGACACTGAAGCTTTCTTT.

The chain combines TRBV5-1 with TRBJ2-3, with TRBD2 matching 8 bases. The ends lost 3 bases at V and 2 bases at J; junction bases unmatched: 5. The CDR3 spans 15 residues. Germline CDR1 reads SGHRS; CDR2 reads YFSETQ. The CDR3 coding sequence is TGCGCCAGCAGCTCGGGGGGGCCGGCCACAGATACGCAGTATTTT. Amino acids: CASSSGGPATDTQYF.

The sample holds one count of this clone. V gene TRBV4-1 combines with J gene TRBJ2-7, with D perhaps TRBD2 (6 bases). The CDR3 has 17 residues. Trimming shortened V by 3 bases and J by 0 bases, and 18 bases separated the two germline ends. In germline, CDR1 is MGHRA, CDR2 YSYEKL. CDR3 region: CASSQQTGLFSSYEQYF. DNA for the CDR3: TGCGCCAGCAGCCAGCAGACGGGACTTTTCTCCTCCTACGAGCAGTACTTC.